The entry below gives a single T cell receptor beta chain sequence along with its context. Its cognate antigen is unknown. Sequenced by immunoSEQ multiplex PCR; TCRdb stores in-frame clones only, minus some. The table lists some 200,000 clones, 70% to 75% of them singletons. Germline CDR1 and CDR2: MDHEN and SYDVKM. V lost 6 bases and J lost 11, with 16 bases in between. The CDR3 is 12 amino acids. This specimen comes from a study of cytotoxic CD8 clonotypes in ibrutinib-treated CLL. Study at large: In all, around 10 patients were relapsed/refractory, some 14 were treatment-naive and roughly 18 were IGHV unmutated. Following a median about eleven months of treatment, with a range of 6 to 36, response samples were taken.

Points from the study as a whole: Baseline values of clonality outstripped age-matched healthy donors and followed circulating CD8+ T-cell counts. Rare overall, public clonotypes shrank or held steady under therapy.

The V gene is TRBV28, the J gene TRBJ1-2; D is possibly TRBD1 (6 bases). The sequencing here drew on PBMCs, taken after 12 months of ibrutinib treatment. This TCR was recovered from a human donor with chronic lymphocytic leukemia. The CDR3 loop reads CASSRGDIQYTF. CDR3 DNA sequence: TGTGCCAGCAGCCGCGGGGACATCCAGTACACCTTC.